One and the same sample provided the 19 T cell receptor beta chains below, sequenced in a study of PD-1 blockade in classical Hodgkin lymphoma. Clones were read by immunoSEQ multiplex PCR, and TCRdb kept only the in-frame ones, dropping some. The sample consists of approximately 24,000 clones, 70% to 90% of them appearing once. Brentuximab vedotin exposure varied, and every patient relapsed after autologous stem cell transplantation. Source: peripheral blood mononuclear cells (PBMCs), taken at baseline. Receptor source: a human donor with classical Hodgkin lymphoma.

V and J are TRBV7-3 and TRBJ2-5, with a possible D match to TRBD1 (6 bases). The germline CDR1 and CDR2 sequences are SGHTA and FQGTGA. Trimming shortened V by 3 bases and J by 4 bases, and 15 bases separated the two germline ends. The CDR3 is 15 amino acids. The CDR3, as DNA: TGTGCCAGCAGCTTCTCTATCACAGGGCGAGAGACCCAGTACTTC. Translated, it gives CASSFSITGRETQYF.

The V gene is TRBV10-3, the J gene TRBJ2-1; tentatively, D is TRBD1 or TRBD2 (5 bases each). This CDR3 is built from 11 residues. V dropped 8 bases and J dropped 3 bases, with 5 bases sitting between them. Germline-derived CDR1 and CDR2 are ENHRY and SYGVKD. This CDR3 reads CAIGGYNEQFF. CDR3 DNA sequence: TGTGCCATCGGGGGCTACAATGAGCAGTTCTTC.

This clone appeared once. The chain carries TRBV7-9 and TRBJ1-1; D gene uncertain. V lost 2 bases, J lost 6 bases, and 13 bases lay in between. Per the germline V gene, CDR1 is SEHNR and CDR2 is FQNEAQ (reference sequence). The CDR3 covers 14 residues. The CDR3 reads CASSLSIGVAEAFF. DNA of the CDR3: TGTGCCAGCAGCTTAAGTATCGGCGTCGCTGAAGCTTTCTTT.

On this clone itself: This CDR3 is also generated by other DNA sequences in the sample. This chain links TRBV6-6 with TRBJ1-5; 7 bases fit TRBD1. Per germline, CDR1 MNHNY and CDR2 SVGAGI (reference sequence). V lost 0 bases and J lost 4; bases outside the gene matches: 3. The length of the CDR3 is 15 residues. The CDR3 bases are TGTGCCAGCAGTTACTCGACAGGGATTAATCAGCCCCAGCATTTT. As protein: CASSYSTGINQPQHF.

The chain combines TRBV7-8 with TRBJ2-3; TRBD1 aligns across 7 bases. This CDR3 contains 16 residues. V shed 5 bases, J shed 1 base, and the junction held 9 bases outside the gene matches. Germline CDR1 reads SGHVS; CDR2 reads FQNEAQ. The CDR3 spells CASSPTDRARTDTQYF. The CDR3 nucleotides read TGTGCCAGCAGCCCGACCGACAGGGCTCGCACAGATACGCAGTATTTT.

In this sample, this clone turned up once. The chain has TRBV14 and TRBJ2-1, with TRBD2 identical over 7 bases. The CDR3 is made up of 13 amino acids. Germline CDR1 reads SGHDN; CDR2 reads FVKESK. V lost 6 bases to trimming and J lost 4 bases; unmatched junction nucleotides: 3. CDR3 nucleotides: TGTGCCAGCAGGGGGCGGGGGTACAATGAGCAGTTCTTC. Its protein product is CASRGRGYNEQFF.

V usage is TRBV2 and J usage is TRBJ1-2; TRBD1 matches at 9 bases. The CDR3 length is 14 residues. The germline V gene encodes CDR1 SNHLY and CDR2 FYNNEI. The ends lost 6 bases at V and 6 bases at J; junction bases unmatched: 8. The CDR3 loop reads CASSQWTGEDGYTF. The CDR3 DNA is TGTGCCAGCAGCCAATGGACAGGGGAGGATGGCTACACCTTC. Full variable domain (remainder filled in from reference TRBV2 and TRBJ1-2): EPEVTQTPSHQVTQMGQEVILRCVPISNHLYFYWYRQILGQKVEFLVSFYNNEISEKSEIFDDQFSVERPDGSNFTLKIRSTKLEDSAMYFCASSQWTGEDGYTFGSGTRLTVV.

The J gene is TRBJ1-4, the V gene TRBV19; D possibly corresponds to TRBD1 (6 bases). Per germline, CDR1 LNHDA and CDR2 SQIVND (reference sequence). The CDR3 consists of 14 residues. Trimming cost V 4 bases and J 4 bases, with 10 bases left between them. In nucleotides, the CDR3 is TGTGCCAGTAGTAGGACAGACGTTAATGAAAAACTGTTTTTT. This codes for CASSRTDVNEKLFF.

The chain joins TRBV5-1 to TRBJ1-4; no definite D call. Trimming took off 5 bases at V and 2 bases at J, with 10 bases between the two ends. The CDR3 has 14 residues. Per germline, CDR1 SGHRS and CDR2 YFSETQ. The CDR3, as DNA: TGCGCCAGCAGTATGGGTTCCACTAATGAAAAACTGTTTTTT. Its translation: CASSMGSTNEKLFF.

V gene TRBV9 combines with J gene TRBJ2-1; TRBD2 agrees at 8 bases. Germline trimming cut 4 bases from V and 6 bases from J; bases unmatched to any gene: 9. The CDR3 has 15 amino acids. Germline CDR1 is SGDLS and CDR2 is YYNGEE. CDR3 residues: CASSPRQRGSNEQFF. The CDR3 DNA follows: TGTGCCAGCAGCCCGCGCCAGCGGGGGTCCAATGAGCAGTTCTTC.

The chain carries TRBV7-9 and TRBJ1-1; possible D gene TRBD1, 5 bases. The CDR3 is made up of 13 amino acids. In germline, CDR1 is SEHNR, CDR2 FQNEAQ (reference sequence). V was clipped by 0 bases and J by 11 bases, with 13 bases between them. The DNA of the CDR3 is TGTGCCAGCAGCTTAGCGCTGGGACTGGGGGCTTTCTTT. It is translated as CASSLALGLGAFF.

The rearrangement joins TRBV7-5 to TRBJ2-1; the table's D call, TRBD2, has no DNA check behind it. TRBV7-5 is flagged as a pseudogene. The length of the CDR3 is 14 residues. CDR3 loop: CASSPSGGPVEQFF. The CDR3 DNA follows: TGTGCCAGCAGCCCTAGCGGGGGGCCCGTTGAGCAGTTCTTC.

This chain joins TRBV7-9 and TRBJ1-2; D is unclear. Germline V gene sequence: CDR1 SEHNR, CDR2 FQNEAQ (reference sequence). This CDR3 is 14 amino acids long. V lost 7 bases and J lost 2, with 14 bases in between. The CDR3 here is CASTPQSMNYGYTF. The CDR3 DNA reads TGTGCCAGCACCCCACAGAGTATGAACTATGGCTACACCTTC.

The chain joins TRBV25-1 to TRBJ1-2; perhaps TRBD1 as D (5 bases). The CDR3 extends over 14 amino acids. CDR1 is MGHDK, CDR2 SYGVNS, per germline. The V gene lost 6 bases and the J gene lost 3 bases, with 14 bases spanning the gap. The CDR3 sequence is CASRPAGPHYGYTF. As DNA, the CDR3 is TGTGCCAGCAGGCCAGCGGGACCGCACTATGGCTACACCTTC.

This sequence joins TRBV5-1 and TRBJ2-1; 16 bases line up with TRBD2. The junction had 9 bases not matched to a gene; V was cut back by 4 bases and J by 8 bases. CDR3 length: 17 amino acids. CDR1 SGHRS and CDR2 YFSETQ come from the germline V gene. The CDR3 coding sequence is TGCGCCAGCAGCCCCGTCGGGACTAGCGGGGGGGCATATGAGCAGTTCTTC. Its translation is CASSPVGTSGGAYEQFF.

The V call is TRBV28, the J call TRBJ1-1, with 7 bases identical to TRBD1. Germline CDR1 reads MDHEN; CDR2 reads SYDVKM. The ends lost 5 bases at V and 0 bases at J; junction bases unmatched: 9. The CDR3 sequence is 16 residues long. CDR3: CASSPNRGIMNTEAFF. The CDR3 DNA follows: TGTGCCAGCAGTCCCAACAGGGGAATCATGAACACTGAAGCTTTCTTT.

This clone occurred once. The chain links TRBV5-1 to TRBJ2-7, with 8 bases fitting TRBD2. Germline CDR1 is SGHRS and CDR2 is YFSETQ. CDR3 length equals 16 residues. The ends lost 0 bases at V and 0 bases at J; junction bases unmatched: 5. For the CDR3, the DNA is TGCGCCAGCAGCTTGGATCCGGGGGGGAGCTCCTACGAGCAGTACTTC. Protein product: CASSLDPGGSSYEQYF.

J is TRBJ1-4 and V is TRBV5-1, with a possible D match to TRBD1 (6 bases). The CDR3 has 14 residues. Germline loops: CDR1 SGHRS, CDR2 YFSETQ. With 2 bases removed from V and 5 bases from J, the gap between germline ends came to 10 bases. CDR3 nucleotide sequence: TGCGCCAGCAGCTTACAGGGCTACAATGAAAAACTGTTTTTT. It yields the protein CASSLQGYNEKLFF. Complete variable domain (other parts from reference TRBV5-1 and TRBJ1-4): KAGVTQTPRYLIKTRGQQVTLSCSPISGHRSVSWYQQTPGQGLQFLFEYFSETQRNKGNFPGRFSGRQFSNSRSEMNVSTLELGDSALYLCASSLQGYNEKLFFGSGTQLSVL.

The chain recombines TRBV6-5 with TRBJ2-7; a weak D match, TRBD1 (5 bases). Germline CDR1 MNHEY, CDR2 SVGAGI. V shed 4 bases and J shed 3 bases, with 13 bases lying between them. The CDR3 runs to 14 residues. DNA of the CDR3: TGTGCCAGCAGTTGGGGCGGTATGATCTACGAGCAGTACTTC. It specifies CASSWGGMIYEQYF.